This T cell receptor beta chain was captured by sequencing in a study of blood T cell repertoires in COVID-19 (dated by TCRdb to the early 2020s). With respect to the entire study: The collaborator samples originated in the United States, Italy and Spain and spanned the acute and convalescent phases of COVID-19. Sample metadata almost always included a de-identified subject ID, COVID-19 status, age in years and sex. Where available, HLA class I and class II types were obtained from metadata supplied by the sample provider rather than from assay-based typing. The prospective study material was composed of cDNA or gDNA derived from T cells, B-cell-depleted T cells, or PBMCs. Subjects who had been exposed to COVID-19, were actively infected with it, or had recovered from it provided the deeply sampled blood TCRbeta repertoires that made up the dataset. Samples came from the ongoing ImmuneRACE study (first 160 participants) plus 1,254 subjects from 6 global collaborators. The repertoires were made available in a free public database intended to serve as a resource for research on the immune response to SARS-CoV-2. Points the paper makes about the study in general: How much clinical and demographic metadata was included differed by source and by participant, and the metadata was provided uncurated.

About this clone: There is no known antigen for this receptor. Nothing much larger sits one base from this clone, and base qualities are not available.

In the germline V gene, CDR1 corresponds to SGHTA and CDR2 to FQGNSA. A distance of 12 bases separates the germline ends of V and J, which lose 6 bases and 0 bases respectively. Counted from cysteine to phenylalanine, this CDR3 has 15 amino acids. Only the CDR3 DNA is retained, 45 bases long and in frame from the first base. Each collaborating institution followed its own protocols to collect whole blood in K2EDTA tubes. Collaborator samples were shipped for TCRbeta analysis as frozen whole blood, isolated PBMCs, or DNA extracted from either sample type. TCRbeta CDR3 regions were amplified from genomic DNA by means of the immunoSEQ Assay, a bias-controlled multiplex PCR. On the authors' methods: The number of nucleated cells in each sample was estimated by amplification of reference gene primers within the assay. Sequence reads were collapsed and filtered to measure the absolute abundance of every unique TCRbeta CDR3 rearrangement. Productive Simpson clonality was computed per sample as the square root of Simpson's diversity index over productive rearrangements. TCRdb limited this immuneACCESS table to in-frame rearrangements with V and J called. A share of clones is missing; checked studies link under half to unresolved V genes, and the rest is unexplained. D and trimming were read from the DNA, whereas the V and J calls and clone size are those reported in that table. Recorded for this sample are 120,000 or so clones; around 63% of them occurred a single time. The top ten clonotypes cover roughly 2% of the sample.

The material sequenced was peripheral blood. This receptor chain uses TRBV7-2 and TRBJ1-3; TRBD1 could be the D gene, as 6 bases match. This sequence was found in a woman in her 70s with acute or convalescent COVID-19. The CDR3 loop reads CASSSTGISGNTIYF. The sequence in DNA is TGTGCCAGCAGTTCCACAGGGATCTCTGGAAACACCATATATTTT.